This TCR beta chain was captured by sequencing in a study of T-cell memory formation after mild COVID-19. Study-wide points: Clones shrinking between day 15 and 85 showed a balanced CD4/CD8 split, and those that grew later tilted toward CD4+. CM and EM subsets held most contracting CD4+ clones; EMRA held CD8+ ones. Some responding clones appeared in pre-infection memory, suggesting cross-reactive memory joined.

Deletions cut 5 bases from V and 5 bases from J, with 14 bases between. Looked up from germline, CDR1 is SGHDT and CDR2 is YYEEEE. The CDR3 is made up of 13 amino acids. TCRdb used MiXCR to reprocess the 5' RACE reads, holding one entry per CDR3 protein. The profile covers approximately 240,000 distinct CDR3 sequences, with 16% appearing a single time and 3.5% taken by the ten largest. The sample holds a few counts of this clonotype. Its antigen remains unidentified. The chain couples TRBV5-6 to TRBJ2-7; D is ambiguous. The specimen sequenced was PBMCs or a T cell subset sorted from them (not recorded which). The sequence was obtained from a man between 18 and 29 years old who had mild COVID-19 (a few samples of this study predate the infection). Cell type and time point are not known. CDR3 nucleotides: TGTGCCAGCAGATCCAGTCGCATTCACGAGCAGTACGTC. This sequence encodes CASRSSRIHEQYV.